The rows below give T cell receptor beta chains drawn from one sample of a study of OX40 agonist ivuxolimab in advanced cancers. Profiling relied on immunoSEQ multiplex PCR, and the TCRdb table lists in-frame clones only, not all of them. This sample has 57,000 or so clones, with approximately 85% found just once. The material sequenced was CD4+ or CD8+ T cells sorted from blood, taken in a trial of the OX40 agonist ivuxolimab. The origin of the receptors is an adult with an advanced solid tumor such as melanoma, head and neck, liver or kidney cancer. The CDR3 runs from the conserved cysteine through the conserved F or W. A D gene is named only where the DNA matches it firmly. The size of a clone is reported for some rows only, either as once, few or many, or as a class for expanded clones.

j_call d_call v_call clone_size cdr3_aa cdr3_nt
TRBJ2-7 - TRBV19 - CASSPIPTAIYEQYF TGTGCCAGTAGTCCCATCCCGACAGCTATCTACGAGCAGTACTTC
TRBJ1-4 TRBD1 TRBV2 - CASTLLMRQGNEKLFF TGTGCCAGCACCCTCTTAATGAGACAGGGTAATGAAAAACTGTTTTTT
TRBJ1-6 - TRBV5-6 - CASSLLSTVDSPLHF TGTGCCAGCAGCTTGCTGTCAACTGTGGATTCACCCCTCCACTTT
TRBJ1-6 - TRBV5-4 - CASSLGPDSPLHF TGTGCCAGCAGCTTGGGGCCCGATTCACCCCTCCACTTT
TRBJ1-2 - TRBV5-6 - CASSLASGDASYGYTF TGTGCCAGCAGCTTGGCATCGGGGGACGCCAGCTATGGCTACACCTTC
TRBJ2-2 - TRBV19 - CASSIRGNGELFF TGTGCCAGTAGTATTCGAGGAAACGGGGAGCTGTTTTTT
TRBJ2-1 - TRBV5-1 - CASSPGWGLHIVEQFF TGCGCCAGCAGCCCGGGGTGGGGGTTGCACATCGTTGAGCAGTTCTTC
TRBJ1-5 TRBD1 TRBV28 - CASSPGTGGIQPQHF TGTGCCAGCAGTCCCGGGACAGGGGGTATTCAGCCCCAGCATTTT
TRBJ2-1 - TRBV7-6 - CASSLALGEKFF TGTGCCAGCAGCTTAGCGTTGGGTGAAAAGTTCTTC
TRBJ2-3 TRBD1 TRBV5-1 - CASGTGLFPSTDTQYF TGCGCGAGTGGGACAGGTCTATTCCCTAGCACAGATACGCAGTATTTT
TRBJ1-5 TRBD1 TRBV19 - CASSPTGGNQPQHF TGTGCCAGTAGCCCGACAGGGGGAAATCAGCCCCAGCATTTT
TRBJ1-3 - TRBV2 few CASSGVRGNTIYF TGTGCCAGCAGTGGGGTTAGAGGAAACACCATATATTTT
TRBJ2-3 - TRBV29-1 - CSVVTGGTDTQYF TGCAGCGTTGTAACGGGGGGCACAGATACGCAGTATTTT
TRBJ2-5 - TRBV28 - CASARAGKFQETQYF TGTGCCAGCGCCCGGGCAGGGAAATTTCAAGAGACCCAGTACTTC
TRBJ2-7 - TRBV6-6 - CASSYSTVGSYF TGTGCCAGCAGTTACTCTACGGTCGGGTCGTACTTC
TRBJ2-1 TRBD2 TRBV10-3 - CATGGSGGAGHNEQFF TGTGCCACCGGAGGTAGCGGGGGGGCCGGACACAATGAGCAGTTCTTC
TRBJ1-5 - TRBV18 once CASSPAQGGRNQPQHF TGTGCCAGCTCACCTGCACAGGGAGGTCGCAATCAGCCCCAGCATTTT
TRBJ1-1 - TRBV7-9 - CASSALYSANTEAFF TGTGCCAGCAGCGCGCTCTACAGCGCTAACACTGAAGCTTTCTTT
TRBJ2-3 TRBD2 TRBV7-3 - CASSARLAGLDTQYF TGTGCCAGCAGCGCCCGACTAGCGGGGTTGGATACGCAGTATTTT
TRBJ2-2 - TRBV5-1 - CASCMAGGSTGELFF TGCGCCAGCTGCATGGCAGGGGGGAGCACCGGGGAGCTGTTTTTT
TRBJ2-2 - TRBV7-9 - CASSFGVNTGELFF TGTGCCAGCAGCTTTGGGGTCAACACCGGGGAGCTGTTTTTT
TRBJ1-3 - TRBV15 - CATSGGGTSGLSGNTIYF TGTGCCACCAGCGGGGGAGGGACTTCAGGTCTCTCTGGAAACACCATATATTTT
TRBJ2-5 TRBD1 TRBV28 - CASSTRRTGSGETQYF TGTGCCAGCAGTACCCGACGGACAGGTTCAGGAGAGACCCAGTACTTC
TRBJ1-3 TRBD1 TRBV6-1 once CASSGQGARGGNTIYF TGTGCCAGCAGTGGACAGGGGGCGCGGGGTGGAAACACCATATATTTT
TRBJ2-2 TRBD1 TRBV7-7 - CASSPDRVEAGELFF TGTGCTAGCAGCCCCGACAGGGTGGAAGCCGGGGAGCTGTTTTTT
TRBJ1-6 - TRBV19 few CASSPPVSRNSPLHF TGTGCCAGTAGTCCCCCGGTCTCAAGGAATTCACCCCTCCACTTT
TRBJ1-2 - TRBV2 - CASTLRGEANYGYTF TGTGCCAGCACTTTGAGGGGGGAAGCTAACTATGGCTACACCTTC
TRBJ2-2 - TRBV6-5 - CASSSPSEAFTGELFF TGTGCCAGCAGTTCCCCTAGTGAGGCCTTTACCGGGGAGCTGTTTTTT
TRBJ2-5 TRBD2 TRBV30 - CAWKLAGGRETQYF TGTGCCTGGAAACTAGCGGGGGGCCGGGAGACCCAGTACTTC
TRBJ1-4 - TRBV6-5 - CASSSTLYEKLFF TGTGCCAGCAGTTCTACACTTTATGAAAAACTGTTTTTT
TRBJ1-2 - TRBV28 - CASSTTWGRNNGYTF TGTGCCAGCAGTACCACCTGGGGGAGGAATAATGGCTACACCTTC
TRBJ1-5 TRBD1 TRBV11-2 - CASSLDPQGYQPQHF TGTGCCAGCAGCTTAGATCCACAGGGGTATCAGCCCCAGCATTTT
TRBJ1-2 TRBD1 TRBV27 - CASREFRDRAIYGYTF TGTGCCAGCAGGGAATTTAGGGACAGGGCCATCTATGGCTACACCTTC
TRBJ2-2 - TRBV6-5 - CASSSLGGGELFF TGTGCCAGCAGTAGTCTCGGGGGCGGGGAGCTGTTTTTT
TRBJ2-4 - TRBV7-2 - CASSPSGSGKNIQYF TGTGCCAGCAGCCCTTCCGGGTCGGGCAAAAACATTCAGTACTTC
TRBJ1-3 - TRBV29-1 - CSVGISGNTIYF TGCAGCGTGGGAATCTCTGGAAACACCATATATTTT
TRBJ2-7 TRBD1 TRBV6-5 - CASSSGTGGVEQYF TGTGCCAGCAGTTCCGGGACAGGGGGCGTTGAGCAGTACTTC
TRBJ2-7 TRBD2 TRBV5-1 - CASSLGRAMSYEQYF TGCGCCAGCAGCCTGGGGAGGGCTATGTCCTACGAGCAGTACTTC
TRBJ1-2 - TRBV29-1 - CSVHGALYGYTF TGCAGCGTTCATGGGGCCCTCTATGGCTACACCTTC
TRBJ2-1 - TRBV5-6 few CASSLAGSRNEQFF TGTGCCAGCAGCTTGGCGGGGAGCCGCAATGAGCAGTTCTTC
TRBJ1-2 - TRBV7-2 - CASSLDGSGYTF TGTGCCAGCAGCTTAGACGGTTCTGGCTACACCTTC